A selection of T cell receptor beta chains follows, all from one sample in a study of OX40 agonist ivuxolimab in advanced cancers. Produced via immunoSEQ multiplex PCR; TCRdb's table is partial and in-frame only. The profile shows some 22,000 clones, about four fifths of them singletons. The sequences come from CD4+ or CD8+ T cells sorted from blood, collected in a trial of the OX40 agonist ivuxolimab. The receptors were sampled from an adult with an advanced solid tumor such as melanoma, head and neck, liver or kidney cancer. The CDR3 runs from the conserved cysteine through the conserved F or W. A D gene is named only where the DNA matches it firmly. The size field is filled for only some rows; it gives once, few, many or a size class.

. | TRBD1 | TRBJ2-2 | TRBV6-7 | TGTGCCAGCAGTTACACGGGACAGGGGGCCTGGAACACCGGGGAGCTGTTTTTT | CASSYTGQGAWNTGELFF
. | . | TRBJ2-7 | TRBV21-1 | TGTGCCAGCACCTCGGGGGGGGCCTACGAGCAGTACTTC | CASTSGGAYEQYF
. | TRBD2 | TRBJ2-7 | TRBV7-9 | TGTGCCAGCAGCCCGGGGACTAGCGCGTACGAGCAGTACTTC | CASSPGTSAYEQYF
. | . | TRBJ2-7 | TRBV28 | TGTGCCAGCAGGGGACTCGCAGCCTACGAGCAGTACTTC | CASRGLAAYEQYF
few | TRBD2 | TRBJ2-7 | TRBV28 | TGTGCCAGCACTCCATGGGGGGAGGGCTCCTACGAGCAGTACTTC | CASTPWGEGSYEQYF
. | TRBD1 | TRBJ2-5 | TRBV28 | TGTGCCAGCAGTCCCAACCCGGGACAGGGGGAGCAGTACTTC | CASSPNPGQGEQYF
. | . | TRBJ2-7 | TRBV30 | TGTGCCTGGAGTATCAGCGGCCCCTACGAGCAGTACTTC | CAWSISGPYEQYF
. | TRBD1 | TRBJ1-2 | TRBV6-1 | TGTGCCAGCAGGGAAAACAGGGGTGACTATGGCTACACCTTC | CASRENRGDYGYTF
. | . | TRBJ1-1 | TRBV11-2 | TGTGCCAGCAGCTTAGTAGGTTCGGAATACACTGAAGCTTTCTTT | CASSLVGSEYTEAFF
few | TRBD2 | TRBJ2-1 | TRBV9 | TGTGCCAGCAGCGTAGAATTAGGGACTATTGAGCAGTTCTTC | CASSVELGTIEQFF
. | TRBD2 | TRBJ2-7 | TRBV7-8 | TGTGCCAGCAGCCCGGGGACTAGCGGCTACGAGCAGTACTTC | CASSPGTSGYEQYF
. | . | TRBJ1-1 | TRBV30 | TGTGCCTGGAGGGCGGAAGGTGGCACTGAAGCTTTCTTT | CAWRAEGGTEAFF
. | . | TRBJ2-5 | TRBV6-5 | TGTGCCAGCAGTTACTGGACTAGGGGGTTGGAGACCCAGTACTTC | CASSYWTRGLETQYF
. | . | TRBJ1-1 | TRBV2 | TGTGCCAGCAGTGAGGACAGCTTGAACACTGAAGCTTTCTTT | CASSEDSLNTEAFF
. | TRBD1 | TRBJ2-7 | TRBV19 | TGTGCCAGTAGTCGACAGGGGCGCTCCTACGAGCAGTACTTC | CASSRQGRSYEQYF
. | TRBD2 | TRBJ2-1 | TRBV28 | TGTGCCAGCAGTAGCTCCGGGACTAGCGTGTACAATGAGCAGTTCTTC | CASSSSGTSVYNEQFF
. | TRBD2 | TRBJ2-2 | TRBV10-2 | TGCGCCAGCAGCACCCGGGACTACAACACCGGGGAGCTGTTTTTT | CASSTRDYNTGELFF
. | TRBD2 | TRBJ2-1 | TRBV7-6 | TGTGCCAGCAGCTTAGTAGCGGGAGGATGGGATGAGCAGTTCTTC | CASSLVAGGWDEQFF
few | . | TRBJ1-3 | TRBV6-5 | TGTGCCAGCAGGCTAGCGGACTCCCGAGGAAACACCATATATTTT | CASRLADSRGNTIYF
. | . | TRBJ2-2 | TRBV7-6 | TGTGCCAGCAGCCCAGCTATGACCGGGGAGCTGTTTTTT | CASSPAMTGELFF
few | . | TRBJ2-5 | TRBV7-7 | TGTGCTAGCAGCCCCCAGATGGCAGGGGTTAAAGAGACCCAGTACTTC | CASSPQMAGVKETQYF
. | . | TRBJ2-7 | TRBV28 | TGTGCCAGCAGTTCGACGGGGGAGCAGTACTTC | CASSSTGEQYF
. | . | TRBJ2-7 | TRBV5-1 | TGCGCCAGCAGCTTGGGCGGGGACTACGAGCAGTACTTC | CASSLGGDYEQYF
. | . | TRBJ1-1 | TRBV28 | TGTGCCAGCACCCCTTACCCGTCCACTGAAGCTTTCTTT | CASTPYPSTEAFF
. | . | TRBJ2-5 | TRBV7-6 | TGTGCCAGCAGCACCAGACCAGCTAAAGAGACCCAGTACTTC | CASSTRPAKETQYF
. | TRBD1 | TRBJ2-1 | TRBV11-3 | TGTGCCAGCAGCTTAGCGGGACAGGGGTTCGATGAGCAGTTCTTC | CASSLAGQGFDEQFF
. | TRBD2 | TRBJ2-3 | TRBV10-3 | TGTGCCATCAGTGAACCGGGGAGGGCAGATACGCAGTATTTT | CAISEPGRADTQYF
medium-sized | TRBD1 | TRBJ1-2 | TRBV30 | TGTGCCTGGAGTCCCGGACAGGGCCTTTATGGCTACACCTTC | CAWSPGQGLYGYTF
once | TRBD2 | TRBJ2-1 | TRBV10-3 | TGTGCCATCAGTGAGTCCGCTAGCGGGAGGGAGTCCTACAATGAGCAGTTCTTC | CAISESASGRESYNEQFF
. | . | TRBJ2-6 | TRBV30 | TGTGCCTGGAGTGAACCTGTGGGGTTTGGGGCCAACGTCCTGACTTTC | CAWSEPVGFGANVLTF
. | . | TRBJ1-2 | TRBV11-2 | TGTGCCAGCAGCTTAGGGAGACAGTATGGCTACACCTTC | CASSLGRQYGYTF
medium-sized | . | TRBJ1-3 | TRBV2 | TGTGCCAGCAGTGCTTACAGGGATAGAAACACCATATATTTT | CASSAYRDRNTIYF
. | . | TRBJ2-2 | TRBV15 | TGTGCCACCAGCCGAAGGGGGAGGGGTACCGGGGAGCTGTTTTTT | CATSRRGRGTGELFF
. | TRBD2 | TRBJ2-1 | TRBV10-3 | TGTGCCACCACCTCAGGCGGGGGGGCACTCAATGAGCAGTTCTTC | CATTSGGGALNEQFF
. | TRBD2 | TRBJ2-1 | TRBV27 | TGTGCCAGCAGTTTGAGCGGGAGTAGCTCCTACAATGAGCAGTTCTTC | CASSLSGSSSYNEQFF
once | . | TRBJ1-1 | TRBV6-5 | TGTGCCAGCAGTTACTCGACAGGTCTTAACACTGAAGCTTTCTTT | CASSYSTGLNTEAFF
. | TRBD2 | TRBJ2-1 | TRBV4-2 | TGTGCCAGCAGCCAAGTTAGCGGGACGTACAATGAGCAGTTCTTC | CASSQVSGTYNEQFF
. | TRBD1 | TRBJ2-7 | TRBV4-2 | TGTGCCAGCAGCCAACTTGGGACAGGGCCCTACGAGCAGTACTTC | CASSQLGTGPYEQYF
few | TRBD2 | TRBJ2-3 | TRBV4-1 | TGCGCCAGCAGCCCACAGCGGGACACAGATACGCAGTATTTT | CASSPQRDTDTQYF
. | TRBD2 | TRBJ2-7 | TRBV11-2 | TGTGCCAGCAGCTACAGTGGGACTACGAGCACTCAGGAGCACTTC | CASSYSGTTSTQEHF
. | TRBD1 | TRBJ2-7 | TRBV5-6 | TGTGCCAGCACCCGCCCCGGGACAGGGGGCTCCTACGAGCAGTACTTC | CASTRPGTGGSYEQYF
. | TRBD1 | TRBJ1-2 | TRBV12-5 | TGTGCTAGTGGCCCAGAATCCACAGGGGCCCCTACTAACTATGGCTACACCTTC | CASGPESTGAPTNYGYTF
. | TRBD2 | TRBJ2-4 | TRBV2 | TGTGCCAGCAGCAAAACTGCGGGAGGGCAAAACATTCAGTACTTC | CASSKTAGGQNIQYF
. | . | TRBJ1-4 | TRBV7-9 | TGTGCCAGCAGCTTAGCGTCGACCGGCTCAACTAATGAAAAACTGTTTTTT | CASSLASTGSTNEKLFF
. | . | TRBJ2-1 | TRBV5-4 | TGTGCCAGCAGCTTGGGTGGGGCTGAGCAGTTCTTC | CASSLGGAEQFF
. | . | TRBJ2-1 | TRBV10-1 | TGCGCCAGCAGTAACCGGGACCTAAGATCCAATGAGCAGTTCTTC | CASSNRDLRSNEQFF
medium-sized | . | TRBJ2-7 | TRBV7-9 | TGTGCCAGCAGCCAAGGCAAGGCCGGCACCTACGAGCAGTACTTC | CASSQGKAGTYEQYF
. | . | TRBJ2-5 | TRBV30 | TGTGCCTGGAGTCGATATTCCGGGACATGGGAAGAGACCCAGTACTTC | CAWSRYSGTWEETQYF
. | TRBD1 | TRBJ1-4 | TRBV4-1 | TGCGCCAGCAGCCCATTGACAGGGGAGGAAGAAAAACTGTTTTTT | CASSPLTGEEEKLFF
. | . | TRBJ1-2 | TRBV9 | TGTGCCAGCAGCCAACGATGGGGGGACTACCTCGGCCGTGGCTACACCTTC | CASSQRWGDYLGRGYTF
. | TRBD2 | TRBJ2-7 | TRBV15 | TGTGCCACCAGCAGAGTAGCGGGAGGCTTGTACGAGCAGTACTTC | CATSRVAGGLYEQYF
. | . | TRBJ2-7 | TRBV6-5 | TGTGCCAGCAGTTACTCGATGGAAGGGGGCTACGAGCAGTACTTC | CASSYSMEGGYEQYF
few | TRBD2 | TRBJ2-1 | TRBV7-9 | TGTGCCAGCAGCTCCCGTCGGGAGGGATACAATGAGCAGTTCTTC | CASSSRREGYNEQFF
. | . | TRBJ2-1 | TRBV5-1 | TGCGCCAGCAGCTTTGGAGGGGGGTACAATGAGCAGTTCTTC | CASSFGGGYNEQFF
. | TRBD2 | TRBJ2-7 | TRBV10-3 | TGTGCCATCAGTGAGTCGATCCAGCGGGAGTGGGAGCAGTACTTC | CAISESIQREWEQYF